The entry below gives a single TCR beta chain sequence along with its context. Its target is not known. The data stem from a study of cytomegalovirus exposure and HLA in healthy donors. This cohort consisted of healthy bone marrow donors. 60 Vbeta and 13 Jbeta primers were used in PCR. TCRdb's table, derived via immunoSEQ multiplex PCR, lists solely in-frame clones and lacks some. This repertoire shows fewer than 95,000 clones, around 70% found once; its top ten account for 16%. Study results and caveats: In a later analysis, TCR association rates varied by HLA locus: DRB1 most, HLA-C fewest.

The V gene lost 2 bases and the J gene lost 4 bases, with 6 bases spanning the gap. From germline, CDR1 is MNHEY and CDR2 SVGAGI. The CDR3 has 13 residues. The rearrangement joins TRBV6-5 to TRBJ1-5, with D tentatively TRBD1 (5 bases). This clonotype was obtained from a woman aged 40 to 55 in good health and CMV-seropositive. The sample consisted of PBMCs. CDR3 nucleotide sequence: TGTGCCAGCAGTTACGGGGGGAATCAGCCCCAGCATTTT. It specifies CASSYGGNQPQHF.